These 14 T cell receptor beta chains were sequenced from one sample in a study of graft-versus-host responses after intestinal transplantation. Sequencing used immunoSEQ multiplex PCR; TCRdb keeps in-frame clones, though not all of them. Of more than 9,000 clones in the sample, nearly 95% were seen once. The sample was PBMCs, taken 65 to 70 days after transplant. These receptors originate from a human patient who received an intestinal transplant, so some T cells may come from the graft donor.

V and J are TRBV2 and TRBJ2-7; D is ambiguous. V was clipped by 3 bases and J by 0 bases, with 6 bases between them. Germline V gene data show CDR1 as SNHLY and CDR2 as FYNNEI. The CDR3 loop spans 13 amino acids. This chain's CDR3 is CASSDGSSYEQYF. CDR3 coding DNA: TGTGCCAGCAGTGATGGTAGCTCCTACGAGCAGTACTTC.

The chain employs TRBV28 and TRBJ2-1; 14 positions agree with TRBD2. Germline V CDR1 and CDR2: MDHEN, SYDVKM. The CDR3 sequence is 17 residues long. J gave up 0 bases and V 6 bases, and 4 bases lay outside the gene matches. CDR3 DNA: TGTGCCAGCAGCAGACTAGCGGGAGGGGCCTCCTACAATGAGCAGTTCTTC. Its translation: CASSRLAGGASYNEQFF.

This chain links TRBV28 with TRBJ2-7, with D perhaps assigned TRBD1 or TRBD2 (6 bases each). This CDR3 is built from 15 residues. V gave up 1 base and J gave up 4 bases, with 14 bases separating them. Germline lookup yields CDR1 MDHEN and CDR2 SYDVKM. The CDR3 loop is CASSLSGGLGYEQYF. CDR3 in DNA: TGTGCCAGCAGTTTATCTGGGGGGCTCGGGTACGAGCAGTACTTC.

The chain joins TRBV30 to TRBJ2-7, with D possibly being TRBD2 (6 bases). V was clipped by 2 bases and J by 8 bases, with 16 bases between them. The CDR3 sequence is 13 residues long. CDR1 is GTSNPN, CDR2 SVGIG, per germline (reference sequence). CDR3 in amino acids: CAWSTSGLAQQYF. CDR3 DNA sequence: TGTGCCTGGAGTACCTCGGGACTCGCACAGCAGTACTTC. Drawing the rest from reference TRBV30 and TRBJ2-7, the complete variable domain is SQTIHQWPATLVQPVGSPLSLECTVEGTSNPNLYWYRQAAGRGLQLLFYSVGIGQISSEVPQNLSASRPQDRQFILSSKKLLLSDSGFYLCAWSTSGLAQQYFGPGTRLTVT.

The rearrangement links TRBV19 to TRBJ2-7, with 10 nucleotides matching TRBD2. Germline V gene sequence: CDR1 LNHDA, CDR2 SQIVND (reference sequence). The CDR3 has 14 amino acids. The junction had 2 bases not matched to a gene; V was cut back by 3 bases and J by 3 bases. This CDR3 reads CASSMGLANYEQYF. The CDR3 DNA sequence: TGTGCCAGTAGTATGGGACTAGCGAACTACGAGCAGTACTTC.

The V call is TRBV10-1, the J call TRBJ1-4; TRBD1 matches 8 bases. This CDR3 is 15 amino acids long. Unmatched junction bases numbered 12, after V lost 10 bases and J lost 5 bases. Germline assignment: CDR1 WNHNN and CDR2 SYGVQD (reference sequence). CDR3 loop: CAILRGLGLNEKLFF. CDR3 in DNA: TGCGCCATTCTCAGGGGGCTTGGGTTAAATGAAAAACTGTTTTTT.

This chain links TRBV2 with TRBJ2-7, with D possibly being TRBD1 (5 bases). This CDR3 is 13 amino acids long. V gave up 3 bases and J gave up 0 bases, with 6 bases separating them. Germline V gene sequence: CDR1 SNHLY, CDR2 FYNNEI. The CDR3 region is CASSDRVSYEQYF. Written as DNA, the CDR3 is TGTGCCAGCAGTGACAGGGTCTCCTACGAGCAGTACTTC.

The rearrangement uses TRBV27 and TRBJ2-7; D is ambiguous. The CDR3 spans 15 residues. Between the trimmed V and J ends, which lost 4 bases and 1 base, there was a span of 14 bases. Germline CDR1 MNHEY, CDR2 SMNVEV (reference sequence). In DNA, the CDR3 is TGTGCCAGCAGTTGGACGTCCTCTGGGTCCTACGAGCAGTACTTC. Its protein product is CASSWTSSGSYEQYF.

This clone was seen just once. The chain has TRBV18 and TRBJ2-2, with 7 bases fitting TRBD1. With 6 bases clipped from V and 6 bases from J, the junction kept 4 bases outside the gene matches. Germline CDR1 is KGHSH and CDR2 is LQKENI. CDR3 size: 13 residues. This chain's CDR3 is CASSPDRAGELFF. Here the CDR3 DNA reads TGTGCCAGCTCCCCTGACAGGGCCGGGGAGCTGTTTTTT.

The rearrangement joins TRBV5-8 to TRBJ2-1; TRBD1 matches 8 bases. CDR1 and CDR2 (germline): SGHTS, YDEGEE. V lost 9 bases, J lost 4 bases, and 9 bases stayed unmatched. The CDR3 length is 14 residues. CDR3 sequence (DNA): TGTGCCAACTCAGACAGGGGCTATTACAATGAGCAGTTCTTC. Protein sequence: CANSDRGYYNEQFF. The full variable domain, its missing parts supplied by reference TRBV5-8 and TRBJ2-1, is EAGVTQSPTHLIKTRGQQATLRCSPISGHTSVYWYQQALGLGLQFLLWYDEGEERNRGNFPPRFSGRQFPNYSSELNVNALELEDSALYLCANSDRGYYNEQFFGPGTRLTVL.

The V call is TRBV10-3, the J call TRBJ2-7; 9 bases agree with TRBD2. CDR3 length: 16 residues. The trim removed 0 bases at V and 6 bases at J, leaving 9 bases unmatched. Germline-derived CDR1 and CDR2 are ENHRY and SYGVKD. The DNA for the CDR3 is TGTGCCATCAGTGAGTCCGGGACTAGCCGCATGGGCGAGCAGTACTTC. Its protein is CAISESGTSRMGEQYF.

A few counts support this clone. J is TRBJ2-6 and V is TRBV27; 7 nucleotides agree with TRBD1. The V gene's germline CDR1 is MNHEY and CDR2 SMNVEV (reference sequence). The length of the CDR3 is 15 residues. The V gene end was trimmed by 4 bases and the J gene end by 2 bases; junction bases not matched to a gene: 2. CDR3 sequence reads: CASSWQGAGANVLTF. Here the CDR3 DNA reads TGTGCCAGCAGTTGGCAGGGGGCTGGGGCCAACGTCCTGACTTTC.

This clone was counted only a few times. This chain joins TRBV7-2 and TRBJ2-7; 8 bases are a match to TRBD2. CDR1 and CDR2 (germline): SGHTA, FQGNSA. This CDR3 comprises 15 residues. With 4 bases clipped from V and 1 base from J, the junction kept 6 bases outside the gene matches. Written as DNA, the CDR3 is TGTGCCAGCAGCTGGAGACTAGCGACGTCCTACGAGCAGTACTTC. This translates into CASSWRLATSYEQYF.

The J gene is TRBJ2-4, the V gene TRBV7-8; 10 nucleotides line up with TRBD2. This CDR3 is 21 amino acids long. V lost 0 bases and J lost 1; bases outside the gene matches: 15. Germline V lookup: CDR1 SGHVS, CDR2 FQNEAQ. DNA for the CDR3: TGTGCCAGCAGCTTAGCGCCGGTGCTAGCGGGAGAATCAAGGGCCAAAAACATTCAGTACTTC. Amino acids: CASSLAPVLAGESRAKNIQYF.